Listed below are T cell receptor beta chains from one sample, sequenced in a study of T cell responses to AZD1222 COVID-19 vaccine. TCRdb's table, derived via immunoSEQ multiplex PCR, lists solely in-frame clones and lacks some. The sample holds 170,000 or so clones, 70% to 90% seen once. Specimen: peripheral blood, collected 28 days after the second AZD1222 dose. All receptors come from an adult who received the AZD1222 COVID-19 vaccine. CDR3s include the opening cysteine and the closing phenylalanine or tryptophan. A D gene is named only where the DNA matches it firmly. Clone sizes are given selectively: once, few, many, or a class where the clone is expanded.

>TRBJ1-6|.|16|TRBV7-8|.
TGTGCCAGCAGTCATCAGGGGCCGCCCATTAGTTCACCCCTCCACTTT
CASSHQGPPISSPLHF
>TRBJ1-1|.|17|TRBV7-6|TRBD1
TGTGCCAGCAGCCGAGCCGCCACGACAGGGGAAGGTACTGAAGCTTTCTTT
CASSRAATTGEGTEAFF
>TRBJ1-5|.|24|TRBV21-1|.
TGTGCCAGCAGCAAAGAAAGTAAAATCAGGGGACTTTGTGTCGCCACACCAATCTATCAGCCCCAGCATTTT
CASSKESKIRGLCVATPIYQPQHF
>TRBJ2-7|.|16|TRBV19|.
TGTGCCAGTAGCCAACAAAGTGGGGCGAGCTCCTACGAGCAGTACTTC
CASSQQSGASSYEQYF
>TRBJ2-7|.|13|TRBV3-1/TRBV3-2|.
TGTGCCAGCAGCCCAGAATCTCGGTACGAGCAGTACTTC
CASSPESRYEQYF
>TRBJ2-3|.|15|TRBV19|.
TGTGCCAGTAGTATTTTGGGGTCGTCCACAGATACGCAGTATTTT
CASSILGSSTDTQYF
>TRBJ2-3|.|14|TRBV18|.
TGTGCCAGCTCCGATTCAGGCCGGGCAGATACGCAGTATTTT
CASSDSGRADTQYF
>TRBJ2-1|.|14|TRBV11-3|TRBD1
TGTGCCAGCAGCCAAGGGGGCAACTCAGCTGAGCAGTTCTTC
CASSQGGNSAEQFF
>TRBJ1-1|.|16|TRBV5-6|.
TGTGCCAGCAGCTTGGAGATTGGGGGGAGCGTCACTGAAGCTTTCTTT
CASSLEIGGSVTEAFF
>TRBJ2-7|once|14|TRBV7-2|.
TGTGCCAGCAGCCGCGGTGGGGTAATATACGAGCAGTACTTC
CASSRGGVIYEQYF